These 13 T cell receptor beta chains came from one sample sequenced in a study of T cell responses to AZD1222 COVID-19 vaccine. This table comes from immunoSEQ multiplex PCR, and its TCRdb copy is limited to in-frame clones, with some not included. Altogether 85,000 to 100,000 clones are present, over 85% being singletons, with the ten largest covering more than 9.5%. Sequenced material: peripheral blood, taken on day 0 of AZD1222 vaccination. The receptors stem from an adult in good health.

The CDR3, as DNA: TGTGCCAGCAGCCAAGCGGCGGTATATTCACCCCTCCACTTT. This gives the protein CASSQAAVYSPLHF. This chain links TRBV4-2 with TRBJ1-6; D call uncertain. The CDR3 runs to 14 residues. With 1 base removed from V and 8 bases from J, the gap between germline ends came to 9 bases. Germline V gene data show CDR1 as LGHNA and CDR2 as YNFKEQ.

The CDR3 spells CASSPVARTNYGYTF. In nucleotides, the CDR3 is TGTGCCAGCAGTCCGGTGGCGAGAACCAACTATGGCTACACCTTC. The chain is built from TRBV3-1 (or the pseudogene TRBV3-2) and TRBJ1-2; no reliable D call. Germline CDR1 and CDR2: LGHDT and YNNKEL (reference sequence). The length of the CDR3 is 15 residues. The V end was cut by 6 bases, the J end by 2 bases, with 16 bases between.

The chain has TRBV5-4 and TRBJ2-1; 14 bases agree with TRBD2. The V segment lost 4 bases and the J segment 2 bases; nucleotides outside the gene matches: 5. The germline V gene has CDR1 SGHNT and CDR2 YYREEE (reference sequence). The CDR3 loop spans 17 amino acids. CDR3 loop: CASSHGGLAGAYNEQFF. CDR3 nucleotide sequence: TGTGCCAGCAGCCACGGGGGACTAGCGGGAGCCTACAATGAGCAGTTCTTC.

V is TRBV19 and J is TRBJ1-3, with 9 bases matching TRBD1. Unmatched junction bases numbered 2, after V lost 2 bases and J lost 3 bases. CDR1 is LNHDA and CDR2 is SQIVND in the germline V gene (reference sequence). CDR3 length: 15 amino acids. The CDR3 coding sequence is TGTGCCAGTAGTATACCGGGACAGGGTGGAAACACCATATATTTT. It specifies CASSIPGQGGNTIYF.

The chain is built from TRBV7-6 and TRBJ2-1; D gene ambiguous. Between the trimmed V and J ends, which lost 1 base and 8 bases, there was a span of 15 bases. CDR1 and CDR2 (germline): SGHVS, FNYEAQ. The CDR3 runs to 15 residues. The chain's CDR3 is CASSLEVLGPHEQFF. CDR3 coding DNA: TGTGCCAGCAGCTTAGAAGTTTTAGGGCCCCATGAGCAGTTCTTC.

DNA of the CDR3: TGTGCCAGCAGCCTCAACGGATTACCTGGGGCCCAGTACTTC. It encodes CASSLNGLPGAQYF. The V call is TRBV5-4, the J call TRBJ2-5; unclear D gene. CDR3 length: 14 amino acids. Germline assignment: CDR1 SGHNT and CDR2 YYREEE (reference sequence). V lost 4 bases and J lost 9, with 19 bases in between. Full variable domain (rest looked up from reference TRBV5-4 and TRBJ2-5): ETGVTQSPTHLIKTRGQQVTLRCSSQSGHNTVSWYQQALGQGPQFIFQYYREEENGRGNFPPRFSGLQFPNYSSELNVNALELDDSALYLCASSLNGLPGAQYFGPGTRLLVL.

The chain combines TRBV4-2 with TRBJ1-1; the D gene is possibly TRBD1 (5 bases). CDR3 length: 14 residues. V was cut by 4 bases and J by 0 bases, with 9 bases left in between. From germline, CDR1 is LGHNA and CDR2 YNFKEQ. This CDR3 is CASSRQGLNTEAFF. For the CDR3, the DNA is TGTGCCAGCAGCCGCCAGGGACTGAACACTGAAGCTTTCTTT.

The J gene is TRBJ1-4, the V gene TRBV18, with a tentative D call TRBD1 (5 bases). The CDR3 extends over 15 amino acids. The germline V gene has CDR1 KGHSH and CDR2 LQKENI. Trimming took off 2 bases at V and 6 bases at J, with 13 bases between the two ends. The CDR3 sequence: CASSPLGKGYEKLFF. In DNA form, the CDR3 reads TGTGCCAGCTCACCATTGGGCAAGGGGTATGAAAAACTGTTTTTT. Together with reference TRBV18 and TRBJ1-4, the CDR3 gives the full variable domain: NAGVMQNPRHLVRRRGQEARLRCSPMKGHSHVYWYRQLPEEGLKFMVYLQKENIIDESGMPKERFSAEFPKEGPSILRIQQVVRGDSAAYFCASSPLGKGYEKLFFGSGTQLSVL.

The J gene is TRBJ1-4, the V gene TRBV27; TRBD1 matches at 11 bases. Trimming removed 6 bases from V and 8 bases from J; junction bases left unmatched: 11. The CDR3 consists of 16 residues. CDR1 is MNHEY and CDR2 is SMNVEV in the germline V gene (reference sequence). The CDR3 bases are TGTGCCAGCAGAACGGACAGGGGGCTTAAAGGCGAAAAACTGTTTTTT. Its translation: CASRTDRGLKGEKLFF.

The chain employs TRBV7-9 and TRBJ1-4; no reliable D call. The V gene lost 4 bases and the J gene lost 6 bases, with 15 bases spanning the gap. CDR3 length: 15 residues. Germline CDR1 SEHNR, CDR2 FQNEAQ (reference sequence). Here the CDR3 DNA reads TGTGCCAGCAGCTCACACGGGTGGAATGATGAAAAACTGTTTTTT. Translating gives CASSSHGWNDEKLFF.

The rearrangement links TRBV7-2 to TRBJ1-2, with D hard to call. The germline V gene encodes CDR1 SGHTA and CDR2 FQGNSA. V lost 7 bases and J 4 bases, leaving 19 bases between the germline ends. The CDR3 sequence is 15 residues long. Here the CDR3 DNA reads TGTGCCAGCACCCCAAGCGGACTCACGGGCTATGGCTACACCTTC. Amino acids: CASTPSGLTGYGYTF.

The rearrangement uses TRBV5-5 and TRBJ1-6; D might be TRBD1 (5 bases). The germline V gene has CDR1 SGHKS and CDR2 YYEKEE (reference sequence). The CDR3 is 15 amino acids. V lost 2 bases and J lost 8, with 14 bases in between. For the CDR3, the DNA is TGTGCCAGCAGCTTCACCCGGGACGGAGATTCACCCCTCCACTTT. Encoded protein: CASSFTRDGDSPLHF.

This rearrangement joins TRBV11-1 to TRBJ2-4; D unclear. The CDR3 extends over 17 amino acids. Germline CDR1 and CDR2: SGHAT and FQDESV (reference sequence). The germline V and J ends were trimmed by 0 bases and 0 bases, with 12 bases remaining between them. CDR3 DNA: TGTGCCAGCAGCTTAGCGAGGTCCCTACGAGCCAAAAACATTCAGTACTTC. Translating gives CASSLARSLRAKNIQYF.